This TCR beta chain was found in a study of siplizumab effects on memory and regulatory T cells. Study-wide findings and caveats: Few alloreactive clones mapped to unstimulated subsets. Apparently more diverse than memory cells, naive T cells also seemed major alloresponse contributors.

Assay: immunoSEQ multiplex PCR; the TCRdb copy retains only in-frame clones and omits some. The sample includes about 40,000 clones, 89% of them seen just once. CDR1 is LGHNT, CDR2 FRNRAP, per germline. This CDR3 spans 14 amino acids. The ends lost 8 bases at V and 10 bases at J; junction bases unmatched: 10. Worth noting for this clone: Its antigen is as yet unknown.

Sequence data were generated for unstimulated naive, memory, effector memory and TEMRA subsets in a few donor pairs. Sequencing was carried out using naive CD4+ T cells sorted from blood. This sequence originates from a human donor in good health. V usage is TRBV12-5 and J usage is TRBJ1-6; 8 bases match TRBD1. The CDR3 nucleotides are TGTGCTAGTTCTACCGGGACAGGACAATCACCCCTCCACTTT. This codes for CASSTGTGQSPLHF.